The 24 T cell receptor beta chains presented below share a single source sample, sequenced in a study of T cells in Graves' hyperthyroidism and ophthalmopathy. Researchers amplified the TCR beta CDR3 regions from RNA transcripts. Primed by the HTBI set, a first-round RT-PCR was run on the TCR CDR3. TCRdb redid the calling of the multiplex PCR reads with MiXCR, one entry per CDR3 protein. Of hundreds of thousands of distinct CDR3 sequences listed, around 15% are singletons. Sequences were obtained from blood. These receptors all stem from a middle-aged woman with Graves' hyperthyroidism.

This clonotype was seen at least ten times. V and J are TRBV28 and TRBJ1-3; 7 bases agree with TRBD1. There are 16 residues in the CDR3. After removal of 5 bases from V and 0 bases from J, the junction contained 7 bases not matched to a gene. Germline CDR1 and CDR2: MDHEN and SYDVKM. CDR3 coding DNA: TGTGCCAGCAGTCCGGGACAGTTTGGCTCTGGAAACACCATATATTTT. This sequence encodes CASSPGQFGSGNTIYF.

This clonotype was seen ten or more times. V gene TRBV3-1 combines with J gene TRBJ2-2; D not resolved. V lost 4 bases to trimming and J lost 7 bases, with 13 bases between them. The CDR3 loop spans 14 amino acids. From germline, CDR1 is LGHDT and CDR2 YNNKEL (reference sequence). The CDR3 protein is CASSPFQGGGELFF. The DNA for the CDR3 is TGTGCCAGCAGCCCCTTCCAAGGTGGCGGGGAGCTGTTTTTT. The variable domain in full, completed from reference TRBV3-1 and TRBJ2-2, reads DTAVSQTPKYLVTQMGNDKSIKCEQNLGHDTMYWYKQDSKKFLKIMFSYNNKELIINETVPNRFSPKSPDKAHLNLHINSLELGDSAVYFCASSPFQGGGELFFGEGSRLTVL.

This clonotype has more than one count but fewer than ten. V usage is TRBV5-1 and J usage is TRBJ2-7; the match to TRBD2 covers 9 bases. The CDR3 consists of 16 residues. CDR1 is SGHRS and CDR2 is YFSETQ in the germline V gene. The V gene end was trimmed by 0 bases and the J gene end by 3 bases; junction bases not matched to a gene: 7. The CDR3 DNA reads TGCGCCAGCAGCTTGGGCGGGGGGGCATACCTCTACGAGCAGTACTTC. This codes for CASSLGGGAYLYEQYF.

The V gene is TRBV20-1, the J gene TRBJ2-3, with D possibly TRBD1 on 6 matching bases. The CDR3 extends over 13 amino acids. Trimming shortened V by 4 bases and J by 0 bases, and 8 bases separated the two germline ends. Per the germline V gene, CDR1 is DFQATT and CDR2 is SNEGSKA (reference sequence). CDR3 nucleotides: TGCAGTGCTAAGACAGGTAGCACAGATACGCAGTATTTT. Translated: CSAKTGSTDTQYF.

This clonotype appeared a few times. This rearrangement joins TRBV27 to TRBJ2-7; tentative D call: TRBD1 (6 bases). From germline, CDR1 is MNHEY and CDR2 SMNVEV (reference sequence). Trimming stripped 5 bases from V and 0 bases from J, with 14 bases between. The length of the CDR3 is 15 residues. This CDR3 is CASSILGASSYEQYF. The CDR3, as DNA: TGTGCCAGCAGTATCTTGGGGGCAAGCTCCTACGAGCAGTACTTC.

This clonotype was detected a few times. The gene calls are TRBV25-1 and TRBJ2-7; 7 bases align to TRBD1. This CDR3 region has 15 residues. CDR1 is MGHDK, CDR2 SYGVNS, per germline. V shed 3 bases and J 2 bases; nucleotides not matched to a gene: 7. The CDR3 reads CASSDPRTGPYEQYF. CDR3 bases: TGTGCCAGCAGTGACCCCCGGACAGGCCCCTACGAGCAGTACTTC.

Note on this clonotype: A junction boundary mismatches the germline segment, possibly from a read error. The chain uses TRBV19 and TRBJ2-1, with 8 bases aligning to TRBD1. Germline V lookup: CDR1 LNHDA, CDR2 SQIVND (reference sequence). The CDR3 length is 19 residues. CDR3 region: CASSIESSDRGSSYDEQFF. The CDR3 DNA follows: TGTGCCAGTAGTATAGAGTCTTCAGACAGGGGCAGCTCCTACGATGAGCAGTTCTTC.

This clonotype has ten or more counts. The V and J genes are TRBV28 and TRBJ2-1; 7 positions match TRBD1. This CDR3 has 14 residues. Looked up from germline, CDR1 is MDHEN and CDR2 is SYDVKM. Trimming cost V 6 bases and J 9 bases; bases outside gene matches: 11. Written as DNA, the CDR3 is TGTGCCAGCAGACCCCATGACAGGGACGGTGAGCAGTTCTTC. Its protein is CASRPHDRDGEQFF.

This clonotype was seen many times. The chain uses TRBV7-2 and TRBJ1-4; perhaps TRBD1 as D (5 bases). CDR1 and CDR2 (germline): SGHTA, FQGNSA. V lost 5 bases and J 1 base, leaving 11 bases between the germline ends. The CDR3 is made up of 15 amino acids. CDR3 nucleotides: TGTGCCAGCAGCCCGGGGGGGGGAACTAATGAAAAACTGTTTTTT. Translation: CASSPGGGTNEKLFF.

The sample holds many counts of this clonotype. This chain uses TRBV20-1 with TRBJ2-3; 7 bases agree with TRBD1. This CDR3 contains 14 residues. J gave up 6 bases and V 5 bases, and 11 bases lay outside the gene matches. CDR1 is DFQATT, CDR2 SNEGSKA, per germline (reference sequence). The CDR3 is CSAFDRVQVDTQYF. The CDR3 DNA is TGCAGTGCTTTTGACAGGGTCCAGGTTGATACGCAGTATTTT.

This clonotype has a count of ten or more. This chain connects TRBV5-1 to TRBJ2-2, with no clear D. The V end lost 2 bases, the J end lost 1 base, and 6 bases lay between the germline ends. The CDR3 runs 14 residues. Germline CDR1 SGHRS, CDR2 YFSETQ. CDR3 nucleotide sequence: TGCGCCAGCAGCTTAAGCGAGAACACCGGGGAGCTGTTTTTT. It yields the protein CASSLSENTGELFF. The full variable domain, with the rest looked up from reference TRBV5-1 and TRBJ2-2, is KAGVTQTPRYLIKTRGQQVTLSCSPISGHRSVSWYQQTPGQGLQFLFEYFSETQRNKGNFPGRFSGRQFSNSRSEMNVSTLELGDSALYLCASSLSENTGELFFGEGSRLTVL.

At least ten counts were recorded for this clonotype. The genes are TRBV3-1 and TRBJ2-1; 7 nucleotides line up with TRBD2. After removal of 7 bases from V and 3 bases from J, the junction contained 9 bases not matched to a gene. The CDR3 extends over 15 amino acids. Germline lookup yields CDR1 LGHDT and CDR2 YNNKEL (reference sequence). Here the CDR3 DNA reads TGTGCCAGCACTTCGGCGGGAGAGCACTACAATGAGCAGTTCTTC. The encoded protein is CASTSAGEHYNEQFF.

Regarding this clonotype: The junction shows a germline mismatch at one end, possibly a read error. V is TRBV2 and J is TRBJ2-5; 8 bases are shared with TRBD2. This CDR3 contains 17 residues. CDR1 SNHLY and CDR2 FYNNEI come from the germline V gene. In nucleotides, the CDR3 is TGTGCCAGCAGTGAAGGGCCGAGCGGGAGATCCATGGAGACCCGGTACTTC. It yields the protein CASSEGPSGRSMETRYF.

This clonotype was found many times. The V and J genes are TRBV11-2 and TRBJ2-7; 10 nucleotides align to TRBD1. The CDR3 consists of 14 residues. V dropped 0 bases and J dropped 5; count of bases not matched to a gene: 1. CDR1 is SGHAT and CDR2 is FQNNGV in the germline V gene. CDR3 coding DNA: TGTGCCAGCAGCTTAGAAGGGACAGGGGACGAGCAGTACTTC. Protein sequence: CASSLEGTGDEQYF.

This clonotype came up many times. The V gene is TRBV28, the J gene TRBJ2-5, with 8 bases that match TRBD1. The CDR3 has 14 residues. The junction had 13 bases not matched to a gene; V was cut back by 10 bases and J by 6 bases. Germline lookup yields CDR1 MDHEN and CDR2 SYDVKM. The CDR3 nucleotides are TGTGCCACAAGGCTGGGACAGGCCATACAGACCCAGTACTTC. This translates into CATRLGQAIQTQYF.

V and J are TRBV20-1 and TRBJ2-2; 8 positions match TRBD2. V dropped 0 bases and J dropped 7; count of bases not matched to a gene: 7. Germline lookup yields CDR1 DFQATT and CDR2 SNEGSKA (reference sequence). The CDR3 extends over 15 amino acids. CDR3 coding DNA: TGCAGTGCTAGAGAAACGGGAGGGCATGTCGGGGAGCTGTTTTTT. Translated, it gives CSARETGGHVGELFF.

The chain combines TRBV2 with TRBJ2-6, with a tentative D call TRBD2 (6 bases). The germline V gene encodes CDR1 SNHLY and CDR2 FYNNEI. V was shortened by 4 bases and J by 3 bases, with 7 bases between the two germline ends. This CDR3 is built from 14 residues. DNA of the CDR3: TGTGCCAGCAGTGCGGGGGTTGGGGCCAACGTCCTGACTTTC. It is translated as CASSAGVGANVLTF.

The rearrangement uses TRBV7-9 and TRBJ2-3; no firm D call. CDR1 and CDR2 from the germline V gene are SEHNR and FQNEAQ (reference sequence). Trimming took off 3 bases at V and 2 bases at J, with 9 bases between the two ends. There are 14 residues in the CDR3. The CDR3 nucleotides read TGTGCCAGCAGCTTTGAGATGTCCACAGATACGCAGTATTTT. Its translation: CASSFEMSTDTQYF.

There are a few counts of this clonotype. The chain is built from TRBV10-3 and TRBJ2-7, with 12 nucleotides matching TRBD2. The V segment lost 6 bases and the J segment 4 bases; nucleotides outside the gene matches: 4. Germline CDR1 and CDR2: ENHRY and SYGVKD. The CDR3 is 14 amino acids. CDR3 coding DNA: TGTGCCATCAGGACTAGCGGGAGATCTTACGAGCAGTACTTC. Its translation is CAIRTSGRSYEQYF.

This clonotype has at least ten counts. As DNA, the CDR3 is TGTGCCACCAGTGATACCCCGGGGACAGGGCGCACGAACACCGGGGAGCTGTTTTTT. It encodes CATSDTPGTGRTNTGELFF. V and J are TRBV24-1 and TRBJ2-2, with 9 bases matching TRBD1. J was trimmed by 0 bases and V by 3 bases; bases with no gene match: 10. Germline loops: CDR1 KGHDR, CDR2 SFDVKD. The CDR3 extends over 19 amino acids.

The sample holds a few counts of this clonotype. The chain's CDR3 is CASSLRGIPNQPQHF. The CDR3 nucleotides read TGTGCCAGCAGTTTAAGGGGGATCCCCAATCAGCCCCAGCATTTT. The gene calls are TRBV27 and TRBJ1-5, with D tentatively TRBD1 (6 bases). Germline values: CDR1 MNHEY, CDR2 SMNVEV (reference sequence). V was pared by 2 bases and J by 3 bases, with 11 bases between. This CDR3 is 15 amino acids long.

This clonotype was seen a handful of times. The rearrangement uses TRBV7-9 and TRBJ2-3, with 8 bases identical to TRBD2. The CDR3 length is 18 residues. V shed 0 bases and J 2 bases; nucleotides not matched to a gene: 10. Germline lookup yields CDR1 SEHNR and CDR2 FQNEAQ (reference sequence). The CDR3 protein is CASSLAWTSRLNTDTQYF. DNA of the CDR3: TGTGCCAGCAGCTTAGCATGGACTAGCCGCTTAAACACAGATACGCAGTATTTT.

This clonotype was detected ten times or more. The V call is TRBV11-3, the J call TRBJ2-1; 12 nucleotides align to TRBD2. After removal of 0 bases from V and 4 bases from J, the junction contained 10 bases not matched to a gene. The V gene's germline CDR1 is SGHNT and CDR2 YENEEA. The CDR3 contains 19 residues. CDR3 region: CASSLDPPALAGGYNEQFF. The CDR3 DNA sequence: TGTGCCAGCAGCTTAGACCCCCCTGCTCTAGCGGGAGGGTACAATGAGCAGTTCTTC.

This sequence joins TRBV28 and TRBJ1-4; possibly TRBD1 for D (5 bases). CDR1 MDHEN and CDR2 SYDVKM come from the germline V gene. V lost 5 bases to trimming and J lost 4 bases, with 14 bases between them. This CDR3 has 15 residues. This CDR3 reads CASSVSTARNEKLFF. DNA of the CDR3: TGTGCCAGCAGTGTCTCGACAGCCCGTAATGAAAAACTGTTTTTT.